Below, 20 T cell receptor beta chains from the same sample are listed, as sequenced in a study of T cell changes during pregnancy in multiple sclerosis. Assay used: immunoSEQ multiplex PCR; TCRdb lists only in-frame clones, some missing. In the table there are 95,000 to 150,000 clones, approximately 94% of which are singletons. This sample comprised peripheral blood, obtained before pregnancy. These receptors were collected from a female donor with multiple sclerosis, enrolled in a pregnancy study.

V gene TRBV7-2 combines with J gene TRBJ2-1; 8 bases are a match to TRBD1. The CDR3 is 13 amino acids. The junction had 6 bases not matched to a gene; V was cut back by 0 bases and J by 14 bases. Germline lookup yields CDR1 SGHTA and CDR2 FQGNSA. The CDR3 region is CASSLARGQEEFF. CDR3 nucleotide sequence: TGTGCCAGCAGCTTAGCGAGGGGACAGGAGGAGTTCTTC.

This clone was found once. V is TRBV19 and J is TRBJ1-5; 9 bases fit TRBD1. Losses at the gene ends were 9 bases for V and 6 bases for J; bases not matched to a gene: 9. The germline V gene has CDR1 LNHDA and CDR2 SQIVND (reference sequence). CDR3 length equals 14 residues. The CDR3 DNA sequence: TGTGCCAGCGGGGACAGGGTTACCCCTCAGCCCCAGCATTTT. This translates into CASGDRVTPQPQHF.

The chain recombines TRBV27 with TRBJ2-2; weak D call: TRBD2 (6 bases). V gave up 6 bases and J gave up 5 bases, with 22 bases separating them. The CDR3 has 17 amino acids. Germline V gene lookup returns CDR1 MNHEY and CDR2 SMNVEV (reference sequence). CDR3 bases: TGTGCCAGCAGACTCGCTCAGGCGGGGCAGCGAACCGGGGAGCTGTTTTTT. It codes for CASRLAQAGQRTGELFF.

The chain couples TRBV6-5 to TRBJ1-6; 9 bases align to TRBD1. J gave up 9 bases and V 6 bases, and 6 bases lay outside the gene matches. CDR3 length equals 14 residues. From germline, CDR1 is MNHEY and CDR2 SVGAGI. In DNA, the CDR3 is TGTGCCAGCAGCACGGGACAGGGAGTTTCACCCCTCCACTTT. It codes for CASSTGQGVSPLHF.

The chain uses TRBV6-5 and TRBJ2-1; maybe TRBD1 (6 bases). Trimming cost V 6 bases and J 2 bases, with 14 bases left between them. CDR3 length equals 15 residues. Germline CDR1 MNHEY, CDR2 SVGAGI. The CDR3 loop is CASRKTGSPYNEQFF. In nucleotides, the CDR3 is TGTGCCAGCAGGAAAACAGGGTCACCCTACAATGAGCAGTTCTTC.

This clone has a single count. V and J are TRBV28 and TRBJ2-7, with no clear D. V lost 2 bases and J 1 base, leaving 6 bases between the germline ends. This CDR3 is 13 amino acids long. The V gene's germline CDR1 is MDHEN and CDR2 SYDVKM. This CDR3 reads CASSLGRSYEQYF. The CDR3 region has the DNA TGTGCCAGCAGTTTAGGCAGGTCCTACGAGCAGTACTTC.

The chain carries TRBV10-3 and TRBJ2-7, with 7 bases that match TRBD1. J gave up 1 base and V 10 bases, and 10 bases lay outside the gene matches. The CDR3 sequence is 14 residues long. Germline V lookup: CDR1 ENHRY, CDR2 SYGVKD. DNA of the CDR3: TGTGCCACGACGACAGGGACGGCGTCCTACGAGCAGTACTTC. Amino acid sequence: CATTTGTASYEQYF.

This clone was counted once. The chain has TRBV7-2 and TRBJ2-3; 7 bases map to TRBD2. Germline-derived CDR1 and CDR2 are SGHTA and FQGNSA. V lost 3 bases to trimming and J lost 8 bases; unmatched junction nucleotides: 11. This CDR3 is built from 15 residues. CDR3 DNA: TGTGCCAGCAGCTTCCGACCGCCCAGCGGGGTTACGCAGTATTTT. It codes for CASSFRPPSGVTQYF.

This sequence joins TRBV10-3 and TRBJ2-1; maybe TRBD1 (6 bases). Trimming shortened V by 9 bases and J by 0 bases, and 9 bases separated the two germline ends. Germline-derived CDR1 and CDR2 are ENHRY and SYGVKD. The CDR3 loop spans 13 amino acids. This chain's CDR3 is CAMADSSYNEQFF. The CDR3, as DNA: TGTGCCATGGCGGACAGCTCCTACAATGAGCAGTTCTTC.

The chain couples TRBV19 to TRBJ2-7; 12 positions match TRBD1. The CDR3 has 16 amino acids. V trimming: 3 bases; J trimming: 6 bases; junction bases outside the gene matches: 9. The V gene's germline CDR1 is LNHDA and CDR2 SQIVND (reference sequence). DNA of the CDR3: TGTGCCAGTAGTATTTTAACCGGGACAGGGGGCACCGAGCAGTACTTC. It codes for CASSILTGTGGTEQYF.

This rearrangement joins TRBV9 to TRBJ2-2; 8 bases line up with TRBD2. Germline V gene lookup returns CDR1 SGDLS and CDR2 YYNGEE. With V trimmed by 4 bases and J by 0 bases, 14 bases remained unmatched. This CDR3 has 19 residues. The DNA of the CDR3 is TGTGCCAGCAGCCCAGGGGAAGGGGGGCGGGGGGCGAACACCGGGGAGCTGTTTTTT. Amino acids: CASSPGEGGRGANTGELFF.

This sequence joins TRBV9 and TRBJ2-3; 8 nucleotides align to TRBD1. Looked up from germline, CDR1 is SGDLS and CDR2 is YYNGEE. Trimming removed 3 bases from V and 3 bases from J; junction bases left unmatched: 6. This CDR3 is 15 amino acids long. The CDR3 sequence is CASSGGQAATDTQYF. CDR3 nucleotide sequence: TGTGCCAGCAGCGGGGGACAGGCCGCGACAGATACGCAGTATTTT.

The chain carries TRBV11-3 and TRBJ1-1; no reliable D call. This CDR3 comprises 14 residues. V lost 1 base and J 5 bases, leaving 11 bases between the germline ends. Per germline, CDR1 SGHNT and CDR2 YENEEA. DNA of the CDR3: TGTGCCAGCAGCTTAGGGAGGTCGGGTACTGAAGCTTTCTTT. Amino acid sequence: CASSLGRSGTEAFF. The full variable domain, completed using reference TRBV11-3 and TRBJ1-1, is EAGVVQSPRYKIIEKKQPVAFWCNPISGHNTLYWYLQNLGQGPELLIRYENEEAVDDSQLPKDRFSAERLKGVDSTLKIQPAELGDSAVYLCASSLGRSGTEAFFGQGTRLTVV.

V usage is TRBV6-5 and J usage is TRBJ2-7; D remains ambiguous. The ends were cut back, 2 bases at V and 2 bases at J, with 10 bases in the middle. Germline assignment: CDR1 MNHEY and CDR2 SVGAGI. The CDR3 covers 14 residues. In DNA form, the CDR3 reads TGTGCCAGCAGTTACCGACACGGAACCTACGAGCAGTACTTC. Protein: CASSYRHGTYEQYF.

This clone was recorded only once. The chain joins TRBV18 to TRBJ1-3; D remains ambiguous. CDR1 and CDR2 from the germline V gene are KGHSH and LQKENI. Trimming cost V 5 bases and J 0 bases, with 11 bases left between them. The CDR3 extends over 15 amino acids. This CDR3 is CASSDTVYSGNTIYF. CDR3 in DNA: TGTGCCAGCTCAGACACAGTTTACTCTGGAAACACCATATATTTT. Full variable domain (remainder filled in from reference TRBV18 and TRBJ1-3): NAGVMQNPRHLVRRRGQEARLRCSPMKGHSHVYWYRQLPEEGLKFMVYLQKENIIDESGMPKERFSAEFPKEGPSILRIQQVVRGDSAAYFCASSDTVYSGNTIYFGEGSWLTVV.

The chain has TRBV7-9 and TRBJ2-3; D is ambiguous. CDR1 SEHNR and CDR2 FQNEAQ come from the germline V gene (reference sequence). V was pared by 11 bases and J by 2 bases, with 17 bases between. The length of the CDR3 is 14 residues. The CDR3, as DNA: TGTGCCGAAACGGTGGTATCCCCCACAGATACGCAGTATTTT. This codes for CAETVVSPTDTQYF.

This clone was observed a few times. The chain recombines TRBV5-1 with TRBJ2-1, with TRBD2 identical over 13 bases. The J segment lost 8 bases and the V segment lost 4 bases, leaving 6 bases of the junction unmatched. Per the germline V gene, CDR1 is SGHRS and CDR2 is YFSETQ. The length of the CDR3 is 15 residues. The DNA of the CDR3 is TGCGCCAGCAGCGCTGGGACTAGCGGGGCCCATGAGCAGTTCTTC. This encodes CASSAGTSGAHEQFF.

This clone was detected once. The chain has TRBV2 and TRBJ2-5; 9 bases align to TRBD1. CDR3 length: 15 amino acids. The germline V gene has CDR1 SNHLY and CDR2 FYNNEI. The V gene end was trimmed by 6 bases and the J gene end by 5 bases; junction bases not matched to a gene: 10. This CDR3 is CASRNFGTGKETQYF. CDR3 DNA: TGTGCCAGCAGGAACTTTGGGACAGGGAAGGAGACCCAGTACTTC.

DNA of the CDR3: TGTGCCAGCAGTTTCTCGGCGGGAGTCTCGAGCTCCTACAATGAGCAGTTCTTC. Its protein product is CASSFSAGVSSSYNEQFF. This rearrangement joins TRBV27 to TRBJ2-1; 7 bases line up with TRBD2. Trimming took 3 bases from V and 0 from J; bases not matched to a gene: 11. Germline CDR1 reads MNHEY; CDR2 reads SMNVEV (reference sequence). The CDR3 is 18 amino acids.

This chain connects TRBV28 to TRBJ1-4; 7 positions match TRBD1. There are 15 residues in the CDR3. The J segment lost 4 bases and the V segment lost 5 bases, leaving 7 bases of the junction unmatched. CDR1 is MDHEN and CDR2 is SYDVKM in the germline V gene. DNA for the CDR3: TGTGCCAGCAGTGGTACGGACAGGTATAATGAAAAACTGTTTTTT. Residues: CASSGTDRYNEKLFF.